A single sample gave rise to the 2 T cell receptor beta chains below, sequenced in a study of CD8+ T cells in alopecia areata. This sample's treatment: oral pan-JAK inhibitor, 5-10 mg twice daily. cDNA prepared by RNA extraction and subsequent reverse transcription served as the template for sequencing. The method was immunoSEQ multiplex PCR; TCRdb's version includes in-frame clones alone and lacks a portion of them. This sample has some 220,000 clones, with under 75% found just once. Specimen: CD4+ T cells sorted from blood, collected at week 4, from a patient treated with tofacitinib. These receptors were collected from a human donor with alopecia areata.

This clone ranks as medium-sized (0.01 to 0.1%). The chain is built from TRBV19 and TRBJ2-1, with 12 bases lining up with TRBD2. The CDR3 totals 15 residues. V dropped 4 bases and J dropped 5; count of bases not matched to a gene: 3. Germline loops: CDR1 LNHDA, CDR2 SQIVND (reference sequence). The DNA of the CDR3 is TGTGCCAGTAGTACTCTAGCGGGGGGGCACAATGAGCAGTTCTTC. It codes for CASSTLAGGHNEQFF.

The chain recombines TRBV5-6 with TRBJ2-2; 7 bases match TRBD2. V was clipped by 2 bases and J by 7 bases; unmatched bases: 8. The CDR3 is 15 residues long. Germline CDR1 is SGHDT and CDR2 is YYEEEE. The CDR3 nucleotides are TGTGCCAGCAGCTTCGGACTAGGTTTGGGCGGGGAGCTGTTTTTT. The encoded protein is CASSFGLGLGGELFF.